Below are 11 T cell receptor beta chains sequenced from a single sample in a study of blood T cell repertoires in COVID-19 (dated by TCRdb to 2019 to 2021). Libraries came from the immunoSEQ multiplex PCR assay. This is the immuneACCESS table as TCRdb keeps it, with only in-frame sequences that have V and J called. A part of the clones is gone; compared with another copy, unresolved V genes explain less than half, and the rest is unexplained. This sample lists hundreds of thousands of clones; around 87% were detected once. The top ten clonotypes cover approximately 4% of the sample. Specimen: PBMCs or T cells enriched from blood (not recorded which). All receptors come from a woman aged 18-29 years with acute COVID-19.

This chain uses TRBV6-1 with TRBJ2-2; tentative D call: TRBD2 (6 bases). Trimming shortened V by 4 bases and J by 2 bases, and 14 bases separated the two germline ends. The length of the CDR3 is 16 residues. The germline V gene encodes CDR1 MNHNS and CDR2 SASEGT. CDR3 in amino acids: CASSALGGTNTGELFF. The CDR3, as DNA: TGTGCCAGCAGTGCCCTAGGCGGGACTAACACCGGGGAGCTGTTTTTT.

This clone was detected once. The chain has TRBV29-1 and TRBJ1-2; D might be TRBD1 (5 bases). CDR3 size: 11 residues. CDR1 is SQVTM and CDR2 is ANQGSEA in the germline V gene. The V gene lost 6 bases and the J gene lost 3 bases, with 8 bases spanning the gap. CDR3 amino acids: CSVGEDYGYTF. As DNA, the CDR3 is TGCAGCGTAGGGGAAGACTATGGCTACACCTTC.

The rearrangement uses TRBV18 and TRBJ1-1; maybe TRBD1 (5 bases). CDR1 and CDR2 from the germline V gene are KGHSH and LQKENI. The CDR3 totals 16 residues. The V gene lost 3 bases and the J gene lost 3 bases, with 17 bases spanning the gap. The CDR3 bases are TGTGCCAGCTCACCCCGACAGCGTCTGTGGGACACTGAAGCTTTCTTT. Amino acid sequence: CASSPRQRLWDTEAFF.

The gene calls are TRBV12-3 or TRBV12-4 and TRBJ2-7, with unresolved D. The CDR3 is made up of 12 amino acids. With 2 bases removed from V and 4 bases from J, the gap between germline ends came to 6 bases. CDR3 nucleotides: TGTGCCAGCAGTTTACGCGATTACGAGCAGTACTTC. Translated, it gives CASSLRDYEQYF.

This chain links TRBV29-1 with TRBJ1-2, with D possibly TRBD1 on 5 matching bases. This CDR3 contains 12 residues. Trimming stripped 4 bases from V and 5 bases from J, with 11 bases between. Germline V gene sequence: CDR1 SQVTM, CDR2 ANQGSEA. The CDR3 region has the DNA TGCAGCGTTGGGGAGGGGCCGTATGGCTACACCTTC. Translation: CSVGEGPYGYTF. Variable domain in full (rest from reference TRBV29-1 and TRBJ1-2): SAVISQKPSRDICQRGTSLTIQCQVDSQVTMMFWYRQQPGQSLTLIATANQGSEATYESGFVIDKFPISRPNLTFSTLTVSNMSPEDSSIYLCSVGEGPYGYTFGSGTRLTVV.

With respect to this clone: In the same sample, other DNA sequences code for this CDR3. This chain uses TRBV5-1 with TRBJ2-5, with 9 bases identical to TRBD1. V trimming: 0 bases; J trimming: 5 bases; junction bases outside the gene matches: 2. This CDR3 contains 14 residues. The germline V gene encodes CDR1 SGHRS and CDR2 YFSETQ. CDR3 sequence (DNA): TGCGCCAGCAGCTTGGGTGGGACAGGGGAGACCCAGTACTTC. It encodes CASSLGGTGETQYF.

V gene TRBV6-5 combines with J gene TRBJ1-5; 7 nucleotides line up with TRBD1. Germline loops: CDR1 MNHEY, CDR2 SVGAGI. The CDR3 runs to 12 residues. V shed 9 bases and J 8 bases; nucleotides not matched to a gene: 7. CDR3 sequence (DNA): TGTGCCAGTAAGAGACAGGGTGAGCCCCAGCATTTT. Amino acid sequence: CASKRQGEPQHF.

This clone occurred once. The rearrangement links TRBV11-3 to TRBJ1-5; D gene ambiguous. V dropped 5 bases and J dropped 4 bases, with 9 bases sitting between them. This CDR3 has 13 residues. From germline, CDR1 is SGHNT and CDR2 YENEEA. The CDR3 bases are TGTGCCAGCAGCATGACGGAGAATCAGCCCCAGCATTTT. This gives the protein CASSMTENQPQHF.

The chain couples TRBV27 to TRBJ1-2, with a tentative D call TRBD1 (5 bases). The CDR3 length is 13 residues. Trimming stripped 2 bases from V and 4 bases from J, with 8 bases between. Germline V lookup: CDR1 MNHEY, CDR2 SMNVEV (reference sequence). This CDR3 reads CASSLHQGYGYTF. Written as DNA, the CDR3 is TGTGCCAGCAGTTTACATCAGGGCTATGGCTACACCTTC.

This chain links TRBV5-5 with TRBJ1-6; 9 bases match TRBD1. This CDR3 is built from 14 residues. Germline loops: CDR1 SGHKS, CDR2 YYEKEE (reference sequence). The trim removed 4 bases at V and 11 bases at J, leaving 7 bases unmatched. DNA for the CDR3: TGTGCCAGCAGCACGGGACAGGGCTATGCACCCCTCCACTTT. Its protein product is CASSTGQGYAPLHF.

This sequence joins TRBV5-1 and TRBJ1-4; possibly TRBD1 for D (6 bases). The germline V and J ends were trimmed by 0 bases and 2 bases, with 11 bases remaining between them. The CDR3 spans 16 residues. Germline CDR1 and CDR2: SGHRS and YFSETQ. Here the CDR3 DNA reads TGCGCCAGCAGCTTGGTACAGGGCGCCACTAATGAAAAACTGTTTTTT. Its protein product is CASSLVQGATNEKLFF.